The clone carrying this TCR beta chain was seen many times. This specimen comes from a study of neurological immune-mediated disorders. Noted time point: longitudinal time-point 2. TCRdb reprocessed the 5' RACE reads with MiXCR, giving one entry per CDR3 protein. The sample records about 80,000 distinct CDR3 sequences, 4.5% to 7.5% being singletons. CDR1 and CDR2 from the germline V gene are LNHNV and YYDKDF (reference sequence). V was cut by 5 bases and J by 9 bases, with 17 bases left in between. This CDR3 has 14 residues. The sample taken for sequencing was PBMCs. The clonotype originates from a woman in her sixties or seventies with multiple sclerosis. The rearrangement joins TRBV15 to TRBJ2-1; D may match TRBD1 or TRBD2 (6 bases each). The CDR3 region is CATSGQISGTEQFF. The CDR3 DNA sequence: TGTGCCACCAGCGGACAGATTAGCGGAACTGAGCAGTTCTTC.